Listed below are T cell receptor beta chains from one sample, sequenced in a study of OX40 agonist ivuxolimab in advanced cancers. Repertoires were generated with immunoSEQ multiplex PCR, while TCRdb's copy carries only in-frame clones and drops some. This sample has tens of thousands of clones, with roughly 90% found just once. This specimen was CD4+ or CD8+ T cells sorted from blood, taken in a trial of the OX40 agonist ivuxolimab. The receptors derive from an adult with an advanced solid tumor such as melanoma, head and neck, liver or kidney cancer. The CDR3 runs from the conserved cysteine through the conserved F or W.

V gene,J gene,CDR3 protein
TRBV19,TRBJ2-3,CASSKESLNTDTQYF
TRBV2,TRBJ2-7,CASMPRDVSYEQYF
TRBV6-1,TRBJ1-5,CASSSRDGVNQPQHF
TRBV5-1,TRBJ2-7,CASSEGTASYEQYF
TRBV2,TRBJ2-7,CASSGTGGAINEQYF
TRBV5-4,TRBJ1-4,CASSFQGRTAEKLFF
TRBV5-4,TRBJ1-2,CASSSGAGRDYGYTF
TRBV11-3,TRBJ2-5,CASSLGGTSGAQETQYF
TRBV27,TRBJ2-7,CASRPAGTGYEQYF
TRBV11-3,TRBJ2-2,CASSSRTDNTGELFF
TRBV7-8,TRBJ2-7,CASSPRVGTPSYEQYF
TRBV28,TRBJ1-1,CASRGTGDTEAFF
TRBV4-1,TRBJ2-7,CASSQDPDRGFQEQYF
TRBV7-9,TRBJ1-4,CASSLGTASTTNEKLFF
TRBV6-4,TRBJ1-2,CASSVTGGLSSYGYTF
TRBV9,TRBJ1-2,CASSLGQGINYGYTF
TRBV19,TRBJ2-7,CASSTGKTEQYF
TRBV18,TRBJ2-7,CASLPSGLAGGTHEQYF